The entry that follows covers one T cell receptor (beta chain) sequence. Its target is not known. All TRB cDNA libraries came from 5' RACE performed with UMI labels. From the 5' RACE reads, TCRdb lists one entry per CDR3 protein and no DNA. The table counts 95,000 to 100,000 distinct CDR3 sequences; approximately 1.1% lies in the top ten. The data were obtained in a study of CXCR3-negative and CXCR3-positive naive CD8 T cells. Findings and limits, study-wide: CXCR3-positive naive cells had more hydrophobic TRB CDR3s than CXCR3-negative naive cells.

The CDR3 covers 17 residues. Germline values: CDR1 MNHEY, CDR2 SVGEGT. The rearrangement joins TRBV6-2 or TRBV6-3 to TRBJ1-5; the TRBD1 assignment by TCRdb is unverifiable without DNA. The specimen sequenced was naive CXCR3+ CD8+ T cells from blood. As for subset: CD45RO-CCR7+CD27+CD95- naive CD8+ T cells expressing CXCR3 (TNR3+). This sequence originates from a human donor in good health. Some clones in this sample may be carry-over from other donors' samples. The chain's CDR3 is CASSSIQASYNNQPQHF.